Listed below are T cell receptor beta chains from one sample, sequenced in a study of type 1 regulatory T cells. From the reads, TCRdb called clonotypes with MiXCR, one entry per CDR3 protein. The data contain some 71,000 distinct CDR3 sequences, roughly 20% of them singletons. Their recognized antigens are unknown. Sequenced: cultured type 1 regulatory T (Tr1) cells, either the whole culture or a sorted fraction (not recorded which). The receptors here all came from a human donor in good health. Both conserved end residues are part of each CDR3. Each record gives: CDR3 protein, CDR3 DNA, clone size, D gene, J gene, V gene. D genes are given only for firm matches. Clone size is stated in some rows and not others, as once, few, many or a class when expanded.

cdr3_aa: CASSLSPLDRGGFREKLFF
cdr3_nt: TGTGCCAGCAGTCTCTCACCCCTGGACAGGGGAGGTTTTCGTGAAAAACTGTTTTTT
clone_size: -
d_call: TRBD1
j_call: TRBJ1-4
v_call: TRBV27

cdr3_aa: CASRFPGLAGPRRTRDTQYF
cdr3_nt: TGTGCCAGCAGATTCCCGGGACTAGCGGGACCTAGGCGCACACGGGATACGCAGTATTTT
clone_size: -
d_call: TRBD2
j_call: TRBJ2-3
v_call: TRBV6-5

cdr3_aa: CASSLVAGPYEQYF
cdr3_nt: TGCGCCAGCAGCTTGGTAGCAGGGCCCTACGAGCAGTACTTC
clone_size: many
d_call: -
j_call: TRBJ2-7
v_call: TRBV5-1

cdr3_aa: CASSLLTSGRRTDTQYF
cdr3_nt: TGCGCCAGCAGCTTGTTAACTAGCGGGAGGAGAACAGATACGCAGTATTTT
clone_size: few
d_call: TRBD2
j_call: TRBJ2-3
v_call: TRBV5-1

cdr3_aa: CSAPERQGRNSPLHF
cdr3_nt: TGCAGTGCCCCGGAGAGACAGGGGCGGAATTCACCCCTCCACTTT
clone_size: -
d_call: TRBD1
j_call: TRBJ1-6
v_call: TRBV20-1

cdr3_aa: CASSLLAYEQYF
cdr3_nt: TGTGCCAGCAGCTTACTTGCGTACGAGCAGTACTTC
clone_size: many
d_call: -
j_call: TRBJ2-7
v_call: TRBV7-9

cdr3_aa: CSASVLSGSFEQYF
cdr3_nt: TGCAGTGCTAGTGTTTTAAGCGGGAGCTTCGAGCAGTACTTC
clone_size: few
d_call: TRBD2
j_call: TRBJ2-7
v_call: TRBV20-1

cdr3_aa: CASSLPQTRNEQFF
cdr3_nt: TGTGCCAGCTCACTCCCCCAGACGCGCAATGAGCAGTTCTTC
clone_size: few
d_call: -
j_call: TRBJ2-1
v_call: TRBV18

cdr3_aa: CASNRRPGTYAYEQYF
cdr3_nt: TGCGCCAGCAACCGACGACCCGGGACTTACGCCTACGAGCAGTACTTC
clone_size: many
d_call: -
j_call: TRBJ2-7
v_call: TRBV4-3

cdr3_aa: CSARNSGRGFEQFF
cdr3_nt: TGCAGTGCTAGAAACAGCGGGAGGGGCTTTGAGCAGTTCTTC
clone_size: many
d_call: TRBD2
j_call: TRBJ2-1
v_call: TRBV20-1

cdr3_aa: CASSLKGGRINQPQHF
cdr3_nt: TGTGCCAGCAGCTTAAAGGGCGGACGGATCAATCAGCCCCAGCATTTT
clone_size: few
d_call: -
j_call: TRBJ1-5
v_call: TRBV7-2